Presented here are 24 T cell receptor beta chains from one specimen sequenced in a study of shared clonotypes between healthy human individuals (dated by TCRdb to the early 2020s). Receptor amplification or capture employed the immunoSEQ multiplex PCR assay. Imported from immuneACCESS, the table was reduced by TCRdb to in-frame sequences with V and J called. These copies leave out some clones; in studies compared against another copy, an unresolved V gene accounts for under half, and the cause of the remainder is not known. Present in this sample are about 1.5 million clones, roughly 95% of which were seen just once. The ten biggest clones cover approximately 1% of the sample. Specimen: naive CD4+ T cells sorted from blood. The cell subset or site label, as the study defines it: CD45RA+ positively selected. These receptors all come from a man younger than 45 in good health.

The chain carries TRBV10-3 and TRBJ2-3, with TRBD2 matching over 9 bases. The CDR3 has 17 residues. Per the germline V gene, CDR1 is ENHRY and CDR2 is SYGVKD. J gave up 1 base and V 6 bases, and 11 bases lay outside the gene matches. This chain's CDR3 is CAISPRGGRAGTDTQYF. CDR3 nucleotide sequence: TGTGCCATCAGCCCCCGAGGCGGGAGGGCCGGCACAGATACGCAGTATTTT.

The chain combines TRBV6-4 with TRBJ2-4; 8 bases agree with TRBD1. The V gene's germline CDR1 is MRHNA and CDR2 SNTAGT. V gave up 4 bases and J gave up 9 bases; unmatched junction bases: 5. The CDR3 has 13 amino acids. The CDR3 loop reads CASSGEQGGIQYF. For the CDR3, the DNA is TGTGCCAGCAGTGGAGAACAGGGGGGCATTCAGTACTTC.

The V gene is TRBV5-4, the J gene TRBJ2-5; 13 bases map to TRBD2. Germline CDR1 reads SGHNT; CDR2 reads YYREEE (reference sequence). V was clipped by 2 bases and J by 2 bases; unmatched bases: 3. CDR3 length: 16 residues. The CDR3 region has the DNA TGTGCCAGCAGCTTTCCACTAGCGGGAGGGCAAGAGACCCAGTACTTC. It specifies CASSFPLAGGQETQYF.

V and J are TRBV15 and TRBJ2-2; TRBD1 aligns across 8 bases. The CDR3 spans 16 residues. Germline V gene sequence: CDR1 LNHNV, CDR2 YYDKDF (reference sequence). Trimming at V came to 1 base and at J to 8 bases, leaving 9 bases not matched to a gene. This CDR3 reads CATSRGRQGASGELFF. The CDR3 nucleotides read TGTGCCACCAGCAGAGGAAGGCAGGGGGCATCGGGGGAGCTGTTTTTT.

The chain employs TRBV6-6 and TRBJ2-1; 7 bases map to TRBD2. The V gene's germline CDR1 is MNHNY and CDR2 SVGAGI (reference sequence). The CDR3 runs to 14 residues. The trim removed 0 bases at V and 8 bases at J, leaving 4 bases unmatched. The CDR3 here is CASSYSPGRDEQFF. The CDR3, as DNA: TGTGCCAGCAGTTACTCGCCGGGGAGGGATGAGCAGTTCTTC.

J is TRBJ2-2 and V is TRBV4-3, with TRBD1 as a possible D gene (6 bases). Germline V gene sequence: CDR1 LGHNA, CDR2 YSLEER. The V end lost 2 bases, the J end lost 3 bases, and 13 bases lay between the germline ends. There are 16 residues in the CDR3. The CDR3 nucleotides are TGCGCCAGCAGCCAACCCACAGGGAGCTACACCGGGGAGCTGTTTTTT. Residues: CASSQPTGSYTGELFF.

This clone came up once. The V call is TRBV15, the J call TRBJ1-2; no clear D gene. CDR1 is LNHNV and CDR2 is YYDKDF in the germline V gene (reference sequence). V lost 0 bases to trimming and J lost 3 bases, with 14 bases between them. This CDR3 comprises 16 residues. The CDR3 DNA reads TGTGCCACCAGCAGAGATCAAAAAGCCCGGGACTATGGCTACACCTTC. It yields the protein CATSRDQKARDYGYTF.

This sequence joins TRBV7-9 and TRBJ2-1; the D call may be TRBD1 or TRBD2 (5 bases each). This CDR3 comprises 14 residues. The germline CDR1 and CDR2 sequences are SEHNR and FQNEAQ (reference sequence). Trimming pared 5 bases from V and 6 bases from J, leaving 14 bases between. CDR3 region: CASSGTHATNEQFF. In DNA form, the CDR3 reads TGTGCCAGCAGCGGGACCCACGCTACCAATGAGCAGTTCTTC.

For the CDR3, the DNA is TGTGCCAGCAGTCCCCGGGGGGACTCAGTTCATGGCTACACCTTC. Amino acids: CASSPRGDSVHGYTF. The rearrangement uses TRBV27 and TRBJ1-2; possibly TRBD1 for D (5 bases). Trimming stripped 5 bases from V and 6 bases from J, with 19 bases between. The CDR3 loop spans 15 amino acids. CDR1 is MNHEY, CDR2 SMNVEV, per germline (reference sequence).

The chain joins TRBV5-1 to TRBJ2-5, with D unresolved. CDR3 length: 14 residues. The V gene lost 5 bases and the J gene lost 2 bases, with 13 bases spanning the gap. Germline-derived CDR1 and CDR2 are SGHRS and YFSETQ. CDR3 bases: TGCGCCAGCAGACCCACTGGGGTTCAAGAGACCCAGTACTTC. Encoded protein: CASRPTGVQETQYF.

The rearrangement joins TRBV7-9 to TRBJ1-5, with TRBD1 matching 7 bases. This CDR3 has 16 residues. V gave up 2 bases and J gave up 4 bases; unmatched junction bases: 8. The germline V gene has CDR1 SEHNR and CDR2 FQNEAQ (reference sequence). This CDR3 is CASSLSTGPGNQPQHF. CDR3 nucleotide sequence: TGTGCCAGCAGCTTATCGACAGGGCCGGGGAATCAGCCCCAGCATTTT.

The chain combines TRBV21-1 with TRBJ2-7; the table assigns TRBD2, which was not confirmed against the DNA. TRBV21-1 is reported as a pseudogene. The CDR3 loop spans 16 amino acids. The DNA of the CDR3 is TGTGCCAGCAGCAATTTGTGGAAGCGGGAGTCCTACGAGCAGTACTTC. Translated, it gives CASSNLWKRESYEQYF.

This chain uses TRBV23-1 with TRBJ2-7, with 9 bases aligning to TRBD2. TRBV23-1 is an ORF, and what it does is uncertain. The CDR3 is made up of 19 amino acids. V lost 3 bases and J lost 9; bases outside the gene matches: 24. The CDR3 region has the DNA TGCGCCAGCAGTCAGCCAACAGTCCCTCCTAGCGGGAAGGGGCTAGGGCAGTACTTC. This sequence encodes CASSQPTVPPSGKGLGQYF.

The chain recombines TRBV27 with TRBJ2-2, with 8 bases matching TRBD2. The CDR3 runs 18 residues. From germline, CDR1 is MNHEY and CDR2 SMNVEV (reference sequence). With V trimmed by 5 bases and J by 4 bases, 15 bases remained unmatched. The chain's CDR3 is CASSPLEMASGSTGELFF. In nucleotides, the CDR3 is TGTGCCAGCAGTCCCCTTGAGATGGCGAGCGGGAGCACCGGGGAGCTGTTTTTT.

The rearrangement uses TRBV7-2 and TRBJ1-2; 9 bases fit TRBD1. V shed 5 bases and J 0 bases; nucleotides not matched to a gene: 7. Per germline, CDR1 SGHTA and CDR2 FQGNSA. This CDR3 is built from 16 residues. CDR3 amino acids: CASSRGTGTANYGYTF. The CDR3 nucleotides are TGTGCCAGCAGCCGCGGGACAGGGACTGCTAACTATGGCTACACCTTC. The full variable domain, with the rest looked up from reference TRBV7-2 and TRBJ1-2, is GAGVSQSPSNKVTEKGKDVELRCDPISGHTALYWYRQSLGQGLEFLIYFQGNSAPDKSGLPSDRFSAERTGGSVSTLTIQRTQQEDSAVYLCASSRGTGTANYGYTFGSGTRLTVV.

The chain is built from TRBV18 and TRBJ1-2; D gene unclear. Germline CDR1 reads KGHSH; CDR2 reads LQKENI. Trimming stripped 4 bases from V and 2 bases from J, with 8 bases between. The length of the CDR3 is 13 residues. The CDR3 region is CASSQVQNYGYTF. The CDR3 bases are TGTGCCAGCTCACAAGTGCAGAACTATGGCTACACCTTC. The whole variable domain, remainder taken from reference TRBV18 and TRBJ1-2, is NAGVMQNPRHLVRRRGQEARLRCSPMKGHSHVYWYRQLPEEGLKFMVYLQKENIIDESGMPKERFSAEFPKEGPSILRIQQVVRGDSAAYFCASSQVQNYGYTFGSGTRLTVV.

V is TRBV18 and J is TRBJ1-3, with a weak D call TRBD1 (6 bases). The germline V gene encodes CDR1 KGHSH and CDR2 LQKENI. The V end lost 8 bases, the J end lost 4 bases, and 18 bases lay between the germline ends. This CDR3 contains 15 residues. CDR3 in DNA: TGTGCCAGCCCCCTATTATGGGGGGCAGGAAACACCATATATTTT. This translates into CASPLLWGAGNTIYF. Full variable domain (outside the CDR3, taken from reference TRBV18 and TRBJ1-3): NAGVMQNPRHLVRRRGQEARLRCSPMKGHSHVYWYRQLPEEGLKFMVYLQKENIIDESGMPKERFSAEFPKEGPSILRIQQVVRGDSAAYFCASPLLWGAGNTIYFGEGSWLTVV.

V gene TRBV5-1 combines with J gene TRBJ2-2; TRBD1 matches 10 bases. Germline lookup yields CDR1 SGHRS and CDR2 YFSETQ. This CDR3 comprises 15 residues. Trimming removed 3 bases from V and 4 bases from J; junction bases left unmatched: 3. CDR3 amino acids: CASSWGQGTTGELFF. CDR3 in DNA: TGCGCCAGCAGCTGGGGACAGGGGACCACCGGGGAGCTGTTTTTT.

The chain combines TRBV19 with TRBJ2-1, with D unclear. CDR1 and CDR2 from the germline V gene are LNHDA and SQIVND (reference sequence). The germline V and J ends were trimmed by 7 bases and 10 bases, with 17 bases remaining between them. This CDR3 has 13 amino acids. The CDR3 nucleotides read TGTGCCAGTACTCAATTACCAATCGGGGAGCAGTTCTTC. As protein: CASTQLPIGEQFF.

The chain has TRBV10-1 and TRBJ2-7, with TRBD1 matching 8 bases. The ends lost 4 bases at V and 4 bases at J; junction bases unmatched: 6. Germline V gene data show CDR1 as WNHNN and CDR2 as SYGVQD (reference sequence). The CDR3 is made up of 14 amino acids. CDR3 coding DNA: TGCGCCAGCAGTGTATCACAGGGGGTATACGAGCAGTACTTC. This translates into CASSVSQGVYEQYF.

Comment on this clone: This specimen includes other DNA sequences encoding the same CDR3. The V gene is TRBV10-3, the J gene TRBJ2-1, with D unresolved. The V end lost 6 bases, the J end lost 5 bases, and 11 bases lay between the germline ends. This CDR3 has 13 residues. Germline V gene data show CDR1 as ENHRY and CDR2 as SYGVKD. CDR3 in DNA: TGTGCCATCAGCGAGACTGGGGACAATGAGCAGTTCTTC. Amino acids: CAISETGDNEQFF.

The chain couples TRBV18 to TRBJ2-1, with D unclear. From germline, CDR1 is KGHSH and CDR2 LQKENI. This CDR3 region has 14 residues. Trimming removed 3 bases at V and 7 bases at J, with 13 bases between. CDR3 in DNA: TGTGCCAGCTCACCCGCCCGCCTTAGGAATGAGCAGTTCTTC. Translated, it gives CASSPARLRNEQFF.

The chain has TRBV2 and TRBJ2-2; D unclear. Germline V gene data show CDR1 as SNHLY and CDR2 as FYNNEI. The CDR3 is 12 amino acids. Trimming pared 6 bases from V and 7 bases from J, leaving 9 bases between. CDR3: CASSPTDGELFF. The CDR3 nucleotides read TGTGCCAGCAGCCCCACAGACGGGGAGCTGTTTTTT.

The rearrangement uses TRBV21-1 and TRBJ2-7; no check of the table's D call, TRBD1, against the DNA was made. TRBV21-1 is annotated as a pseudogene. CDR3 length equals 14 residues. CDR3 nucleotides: TGTGCCAGCAGCAATAGGGACAGGTACTACGAGCAGTACTTC. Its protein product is CASSNRDRYYEQYF.